This T cell receptor (beta chain) was found in a study of cytomegalovirus exposure and HLA in healthy donors. This CDR3 spans 15 amino acids. Unmatched junction bases numbered 10, after V lost 5 bases and J lost 4 bases. From germline, CDR1 is SGHAT and CDR2 FQNNGV. The assay was immunoSEQ multiplex PCR, and TCRdb's table has in-frame clones only and misses some. The sample has some 120,000 clones; roughly 89% are singletons. V gene TRBV11-2 combines with J gene TRBJ2-7, with 8 bases aligning to TRBD2. Specimen: PBMCs. This TCR was sampled from a woman aged 18-29 years in good health and CMV-seronegative. The CDR3 reads CASSEVRGLGYEQYF. In DNA form, the CDR3 reads TGTGCCAGCAGCGAAGTCCGGGGACTAGGATACGAGCAGTACTTC.